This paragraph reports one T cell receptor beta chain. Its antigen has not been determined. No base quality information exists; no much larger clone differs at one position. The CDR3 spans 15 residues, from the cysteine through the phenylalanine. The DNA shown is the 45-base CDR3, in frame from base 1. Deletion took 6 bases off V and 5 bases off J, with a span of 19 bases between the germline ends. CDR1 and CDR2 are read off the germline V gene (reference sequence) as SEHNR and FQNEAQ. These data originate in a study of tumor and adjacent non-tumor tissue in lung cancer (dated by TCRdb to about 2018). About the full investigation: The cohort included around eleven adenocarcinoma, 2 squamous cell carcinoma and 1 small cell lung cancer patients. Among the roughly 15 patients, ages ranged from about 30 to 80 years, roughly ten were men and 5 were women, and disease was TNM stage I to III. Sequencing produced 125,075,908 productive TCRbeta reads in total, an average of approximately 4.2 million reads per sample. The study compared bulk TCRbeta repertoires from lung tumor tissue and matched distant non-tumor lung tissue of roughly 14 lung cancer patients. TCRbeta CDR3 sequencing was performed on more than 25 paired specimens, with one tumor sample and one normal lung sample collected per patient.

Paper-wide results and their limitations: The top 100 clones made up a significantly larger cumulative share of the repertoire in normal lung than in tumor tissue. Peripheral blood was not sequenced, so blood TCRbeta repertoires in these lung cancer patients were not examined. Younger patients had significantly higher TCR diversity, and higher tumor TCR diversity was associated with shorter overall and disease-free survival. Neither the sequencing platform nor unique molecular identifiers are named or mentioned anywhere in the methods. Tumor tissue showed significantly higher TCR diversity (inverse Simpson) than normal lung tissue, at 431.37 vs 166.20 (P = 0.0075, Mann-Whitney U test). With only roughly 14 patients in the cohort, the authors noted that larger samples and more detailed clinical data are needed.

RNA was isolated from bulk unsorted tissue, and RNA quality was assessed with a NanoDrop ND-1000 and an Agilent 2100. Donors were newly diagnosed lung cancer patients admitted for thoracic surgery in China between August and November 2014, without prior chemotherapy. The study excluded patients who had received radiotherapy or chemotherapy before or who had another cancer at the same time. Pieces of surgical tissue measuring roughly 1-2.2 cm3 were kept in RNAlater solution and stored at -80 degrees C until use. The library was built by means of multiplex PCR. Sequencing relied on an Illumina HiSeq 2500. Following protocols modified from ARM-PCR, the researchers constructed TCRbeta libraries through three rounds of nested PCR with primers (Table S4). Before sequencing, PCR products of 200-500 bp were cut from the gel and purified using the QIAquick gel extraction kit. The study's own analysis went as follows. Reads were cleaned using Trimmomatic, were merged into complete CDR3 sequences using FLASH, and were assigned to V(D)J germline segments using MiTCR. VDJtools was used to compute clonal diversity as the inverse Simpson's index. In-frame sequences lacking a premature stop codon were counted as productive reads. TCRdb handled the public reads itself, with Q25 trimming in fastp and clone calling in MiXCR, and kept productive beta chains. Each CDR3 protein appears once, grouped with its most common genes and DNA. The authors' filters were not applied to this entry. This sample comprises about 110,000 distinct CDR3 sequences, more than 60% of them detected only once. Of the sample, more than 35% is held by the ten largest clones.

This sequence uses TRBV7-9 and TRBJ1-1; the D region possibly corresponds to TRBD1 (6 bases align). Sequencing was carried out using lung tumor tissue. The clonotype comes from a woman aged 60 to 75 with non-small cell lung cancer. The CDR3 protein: CASSQAGRGSTEAFF. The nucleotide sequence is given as TGTGCCAGCAGTCAAGCTGGAAGGGGGAGTACTGAAGCTTTCTTT.